Listed below are T cell receptor beta chains from one sample, sequenced in a study of Ad26.COV2.S vaccination and SARS-CoV-2 variants. Using immunoSEQ multiplex PCR, the repertoire was profiled, and TCRdb retains in-frame clones only, with some absent. The table includes fewer than 600,000 clones, roughly 87% detected once. The source was peripheral blood, collected in a trial of Ad26.COV2.S vaccine versus placebo. The receptors shown here come from a person between 18 and 65 years old who received the Ad26.COV2.S COVID-19 vaccine or a placebo. Both conserved end residues are part of each CDR3. The order of the fields is J gene, CDR3 length, D gene, V gene, CDR3 protein. A D gene is named only where the DNA matches it firmly.

TRBJ1-1 | 13 | NA | TRBV3-1/TRBV3-2 | CASSQWTALEAFF
TRBJ2-5 | 16 | TRBD1 | TRBV5-6 | CASSPLVDRELETQYF
TRBJ2-7 | 14 | TRBD2 | TRBV18 | CASSPGLADYEQYF
TRBJ2-3 | 15 | TRBD2 | TRBV2 | CASKRASGTVDTQYF
TRBJ2-5 | 14 | NA | TRBV7-3 | CASSLSGNKETQYF
TRBJ1-6 | 16 | TRBD1 | TRBV5-1 | CASSLPTRGANSPLHF
TRBJ1-2 | 14 | TRBD1 | TRBV10-3 | CAITERGTAYGYTF
TRBJ2-1 | 10 | NA | TRBV5-4 | CASSFSEQFF
TRBJ1-4 | 13 | NA | TRBV30 | CAWSTGGDEKLFF
TRBJ2-7 | 15 | TRBD1 | TRBV3-1/TRBV3-2 | CASSQAGTGTYEQYF
TRBJ1-1 | 13 | NA | TRBV18 | CASSPWPGRGAFF
TRBJ2-2 | 15 | TRBD1 | TRBV6-2/TRBV6-3 | CASSLGQGAAGELFF
TRBJ1-2 | 14 | TRBD1 | TRBV5-4 | CASSLGTGVYGYTF
TRBJ1-2 | 16 | TRBD1 | TRBV6-5 | CASSYRKTGFNYGYTF
TRBJ1-6 | 15 | NA | TRBV28 | CASNRLDRNNSPLHF
TRBJ2-1 | 14 | NA | TRBV7-9 | CASSLEFRYNEQFF
TRBJ2-3 | 16 | TRBD2 | TRBV2 | CASGPSTSGRGDTQYF
TRBJ2-1 | 18 | TRBD2 | TRBV3-1/TRBV3-2 | CASSQERGAGGLGNEQFF
TRBJ1-5 | 16 | NA | TRBV30 | CAWSVFSINSNQPQHF
TRBJ1-6 | 13 | TRBD1 | TRBV27 | CASQQGYNSPLHF
TRBJ2-1 | 16 | NA | TRBV25-1 | CASSDRTQSSYNEQFF
TRBJ2-3 | 16 | NA | TRBV4-2 | CASSQGQGQSTDTQYF
TRBJ2-1 | 14 | TRBD2 | TRBV28 | CASSGLAGWNEQFF
TRBJ2-1 | 15 | TRBD2 | TRBV7-3 | CASSFGLAGFYEQFF
TRBJ2-3 | 15 | NA | TRBV7-3 | CASSLRGLSNAFKYF
TRBJ1-5 | 14 | TRBD1 | TRBV10-3 | CAISTDRGFQPQHF
TRBJ1-4 | 12 | NA | TRBV19 | CASYATNEKLFF
TRBJ2-2 | 15 | NA | TRBV6-5 | CASSYSTANTGELFF
TRBJ1-5 | 15 | NA | TRBV6-2/TRBV6-3 | CASSYFHRVQGPQHF
TRBJ2-1 | 15 | TRBD2 | TRBV5-1 | CASSFTSGTYNEQFF